This T cell receptor beta chain was retrieved from a study of vaccination effects on CD4 cells after COVID-19. About the study: Median timing of post-vaccine samples was 72 days after the second dose.

V lost 0 bases to trimming and J lost 6 bases, with 8 bases between them. The CDR3 sequence is 14 residues long. Germline lookup yields CDR1 MNHEY and CDR2 SVGAGI. The culture ran for approximately 10 days, and then CD4+ T cells were isolated. The participants, recipients of two vaccine doses, got either BNT162b2 or mRNA-1273. None of these healthy vaccinees had been infected with SARS-CoV-2 before vaccination. Fresh IL-2-containing medium replaced half the medium on days 3 and 7. Only in-frame clones appear in the TCRdb table, and some are missing; sequencing was by immunoSEQ multiplex PCR. The repertoire has just under 75,000 clones, approximately 73% of them found once; the top ten carry approximately 2%. In the case of this clone: Its target is not known.

The gene calls are TRBV6-5 and TRBJ2-2; TRBD1 or TRBD2 may be the D gene (5 bases each). The sequence came from a human donor who received a COVID-19 vaccine. The sequenced sample was CD4+ T cells from PBMCs cultured without peptide, obtained after COVID-19 vaccination. The CDR3: CASSYSRGSGELFF. CDR3 DNA: TGTGCCAGCAGTTACTCGAGGGGATCCGGGGAGCTGTTTTTT.